A selection of T cell receptor beta chains follows, all from one sample in a study of T cell responses to AZD1222 COVID-19 vaccine. TCRdb's table, derived via immunoSEQ multiplex PCR, lists solely in-frame clones and lacks some. The sample consists of about 180,000 clones, about nine tenths of them appearing once. This specimen consisted of peripheral blood, obtained on day 0 of AZD1222 vaccination. These receptors were obtained from an adult in good health. The CDR3 runs from the conserved cysteine through the conserved F or W. Fields, in order: clone size, V gene, D gene, J gene, CDR3 DNA, CDR3 protein. A D gene is named only where the DNA matches it firmly. Where a row states a size, it is once, few, many or the class of an expanded clone; other rows omit it.

>-|TRBV5-1|TRBD1|TRBJ2-1
TGCGCCAGCAGCGACCGGACAGGGGAAAACAATGAGCAGTTCTTC
CASSDRTGENNEQFF
>-|TRBV19|-|TRBJ1-2
TGTGCCAGTAGTATACAGACAGGCGGTCATGGCTACACCTTC
CASSIQTGGHGYTF
>-|TRBV7-8|-|TRBJ1-6
TGTGCCAGCAGCTTAGGGAAGGGGAATTCACCCCTCCACTTT
CASSLGKGNSPLHF
>-|TRBV7-9|TRBD2|TRBJ2-1
TGTGCCAGCAGCCCCAGCGGGGGGGTGGAGGATTGGCAGTTCTTC
CASSPSGGVEDWQFF
>-|TRBV29-1|-|TRBJ1-1
TGCAGCGTTGTCCAGGGTGGGAACACTGAAGCTTTCTTT
CSVVQGGNTEAFF
>-|TRBV7-3|TRBD2|TRBJ2-3
TGTGCCAGCAGCGCCGTTCCTAGCGGGGGGGTCACAGATACGCAGTATTTT
CASSAVPSGGVTDTQYF
>-|TRBV29-1|-|TRBJ1-2
TGCAGCGTTGAGGACAGTGACTATGGCTACACCTTC
CSVEDSDYGYTF
>-|TRBV28|-|TRBJ1-2
TGTGCCAGCAGTCCGCCGGGGGGCGCGGCTGGAGGCTACACCTTC
CASSPPGGAAGGYTF
>few|TRBV3-1/TRBV3-2|-|TRBJ1-2
TGTGCCAGCAGCCAAGATATGGCAGGCCGGGGTAGCTATGGCTACACCTTC
CASSQDMAGRGSYGYTF
>-|TRBV7-8|TRBD1|TRBJ1-4
TGTGCCAGCACGCTAGGACAGGGGGAGGGAAAACTGTTTTTT
CASTLGQGEGKLFF
>-|TRBV21-1|-|TRBJ2-4
TGTGCCAGCAGCAAATTTGCTGTTTTAGCCAAAAACATTCAGTACTTC
CASSKFAVLAKNIQYF
>-|TRBV6-5|-|TRBJ2-7
TGTGCCAGCCAACGGGACGTCGCCTACGAGCAGTACTTC
CASQRDVAYEQYF